This T cell receptor (beta chain) was profiled in a study of blood T cell repertoires in COVID-19. In the study overall: In each case, the material was cDNA or gDNA derived from T cells, B-cell-depleted T cells, or PBMCs.

TCRdb keeps only in-frame clones here, not all; method: immunoSEQ multiplex PCR. The table includes under 200,000 clones, roughly 81% detected once. The CDR3 has 15 amino acids. The germline V gene encodes CDR1 SNHLY and CDR2 FYNNEI. V gave up 4 bases and J gave up 0 bases; unmatched junction bases: 4. The sample taken for sequencing was peripheral blood. The TCR was taken from a man aged 35 to 55 with acute or convalescent COVID-19. The genes are TRBV2 and TRBJ1-2, with TRBD1 matching over 8 bases. The CDR3 DNA sequence: TGTGCCAGCAGTGTACGGACAGGGACTAACTATGGCTACACCTTC. Its translation is CASSVRTGTNYGYTF. Full variable domain (missing parts from reference TRBV2 and TRBJ1-2): EPEVTQTPSHQVTQMGQEVILRCVPISNHLYFYWYRQILGQKVEFLVSFYNNEISEKSEIFDDQFSVERPDGSNFTLKIRSTKLEDSAMYFCASSVRTGTNYGYTFGSGTRLTVV.